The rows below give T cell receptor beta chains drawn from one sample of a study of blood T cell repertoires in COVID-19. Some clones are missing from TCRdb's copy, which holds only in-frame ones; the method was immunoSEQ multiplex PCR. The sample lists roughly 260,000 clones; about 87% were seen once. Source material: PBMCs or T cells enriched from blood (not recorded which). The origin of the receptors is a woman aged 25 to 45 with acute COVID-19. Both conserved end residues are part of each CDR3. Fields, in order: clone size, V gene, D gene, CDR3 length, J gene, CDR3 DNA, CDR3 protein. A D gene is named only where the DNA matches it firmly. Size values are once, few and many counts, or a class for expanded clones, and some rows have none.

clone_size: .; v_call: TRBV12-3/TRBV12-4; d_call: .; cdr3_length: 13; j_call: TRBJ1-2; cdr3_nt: TGTGCCAGCAGTCACTCGGGTCAGGGGGGCTACACCTTC; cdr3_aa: CASSHSGQGGYTF
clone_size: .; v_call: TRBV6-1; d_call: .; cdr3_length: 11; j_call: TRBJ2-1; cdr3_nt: TGTGCCAGCAGTGAATTAACAGGGCAGTTCTTC; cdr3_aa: CASSELTGQFF
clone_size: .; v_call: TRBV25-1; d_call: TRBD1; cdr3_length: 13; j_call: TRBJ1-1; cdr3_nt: TGTGCCAGCAGAGCAGGGGGCCGGACTGAAGCTTTCTTT; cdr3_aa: CASRAGGRTEAFF
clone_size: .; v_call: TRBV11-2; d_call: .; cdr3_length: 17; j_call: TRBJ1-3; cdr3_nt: TGTGCCAGCAGCCAAGGGCGGGGGAGACGCTCTGGAAACACCATATATTTT; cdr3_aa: CASSQGRGRRSGNTIYF
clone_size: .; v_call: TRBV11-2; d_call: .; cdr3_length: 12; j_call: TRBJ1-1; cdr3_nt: TGTGCCAGCAGCTTAGGAGATACTGAAGCTTTCTTT; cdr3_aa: CASSLGDTEAFF
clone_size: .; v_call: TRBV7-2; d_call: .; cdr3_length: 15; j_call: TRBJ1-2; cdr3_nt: TGTGCCAGCAGCTTAGATTCAGGGTTTCTTCGGGGCTACACCTTC; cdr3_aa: CASSLDSGFLRGYTF
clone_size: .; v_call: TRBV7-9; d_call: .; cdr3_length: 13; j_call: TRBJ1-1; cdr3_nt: TGTGCCAGCAGCAGCTGGACAGTGACTGAAGCTTTCTTT; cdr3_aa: CASSSWTVTEAFF
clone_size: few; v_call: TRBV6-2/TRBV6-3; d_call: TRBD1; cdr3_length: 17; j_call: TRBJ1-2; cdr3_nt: TGTGCCAGCAGCCCCAGACAGGGTCGAGGAGGCGTGGAGGGCTACACCTTC; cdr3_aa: CASSPRQGRGGVEGYTF
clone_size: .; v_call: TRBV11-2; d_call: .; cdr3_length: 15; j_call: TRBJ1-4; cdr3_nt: TGTGCCAGCAGCTTTCTGGCAGGCAGAAATGAAAAACTGTTTTTT; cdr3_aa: CASSFLAGRNEKLFF
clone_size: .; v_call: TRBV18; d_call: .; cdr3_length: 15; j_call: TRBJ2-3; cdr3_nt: TGTGCCAGCTCACCGGACCTGAACAGGCCAGATACGCAGTATTTT; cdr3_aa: CASSPDLNRPDTQYF
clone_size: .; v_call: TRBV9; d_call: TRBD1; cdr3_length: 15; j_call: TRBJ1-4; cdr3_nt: TGTGCCAGCAGCGCCGCCGGGACAGATAATGAAAAACTGTTTTTT; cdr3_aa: CASSAAGTDNEKLFF
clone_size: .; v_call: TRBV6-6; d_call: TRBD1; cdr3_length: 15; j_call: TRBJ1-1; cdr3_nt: TGTGCCAGCAGCTGGGACAGATTTATGAACACTGAAGCTTTCTTT; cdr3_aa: CASSWDRFMNTEAFF
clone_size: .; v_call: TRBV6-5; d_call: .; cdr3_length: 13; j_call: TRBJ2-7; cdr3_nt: TGTGCCAGCAGTTACTCGACAGGCTACGAGCAGTACTTC; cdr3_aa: CASSYSTGYEQYF
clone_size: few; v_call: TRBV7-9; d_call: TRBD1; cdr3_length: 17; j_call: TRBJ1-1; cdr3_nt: TGTGCCAGCAGCTTGGGACAGGGTGAGTCGATGAACACTGAAGCTTTCTTT; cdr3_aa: CASSLGQGESMNTEAFF
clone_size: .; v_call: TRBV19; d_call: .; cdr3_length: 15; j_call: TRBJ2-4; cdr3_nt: TGTACCAGTAGTTCTCACAGGGTGGGGGCTGACATTCAGTACTTC; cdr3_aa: CTSSSHRVGADIQYF
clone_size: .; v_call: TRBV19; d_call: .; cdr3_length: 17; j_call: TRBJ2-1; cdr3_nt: TGTGCCAGTAGTAGGCGGGGCGGAGGGGGCGCAGCTTTTGAGCAGTTCTTC; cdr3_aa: CASSRRGGGGAAFEQFF
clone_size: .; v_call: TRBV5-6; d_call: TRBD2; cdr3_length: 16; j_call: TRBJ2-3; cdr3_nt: TGTGCCAGCAGCTCAATGACTAGCGGGGGCGCCGATACGCAGTATTTT; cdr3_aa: CASSSMTSGGADTQYF
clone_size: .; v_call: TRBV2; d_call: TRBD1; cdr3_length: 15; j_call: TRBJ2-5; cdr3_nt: TGTGCCAGCAGTGAAGGTTTACAGGGGCTGCGGACCCAGTACTTC; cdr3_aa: CASSEGLQGLRTQYF
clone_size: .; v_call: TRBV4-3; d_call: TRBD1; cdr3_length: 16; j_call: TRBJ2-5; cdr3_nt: TGCGCCAGCAGCCAACAGACAGGGGGGGACCAAGAGACCCAGTACTTC; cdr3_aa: CASSQQTGGDQETQYF
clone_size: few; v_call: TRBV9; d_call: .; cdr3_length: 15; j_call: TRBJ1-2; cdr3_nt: TGTGCCAGCAGCGTAGCTGCCAGTGCTAACTATGGCTACACCTTC; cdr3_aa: CASSVAASANYGYTF
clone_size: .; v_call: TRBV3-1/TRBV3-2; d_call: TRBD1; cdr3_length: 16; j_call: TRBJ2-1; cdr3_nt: TGTGCCAGCAGCCATCCCCGGGACAGGGGGCACAATGAGCAGTTCTTC; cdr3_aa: CASSHPRDRGHNEQFF
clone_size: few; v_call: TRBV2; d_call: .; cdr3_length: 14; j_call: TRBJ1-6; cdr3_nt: TGTGCCAGCAGTTGGACGGGGTGGGGTTCGGCCCTCCACTTT; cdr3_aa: CASSWTGWGSALHF
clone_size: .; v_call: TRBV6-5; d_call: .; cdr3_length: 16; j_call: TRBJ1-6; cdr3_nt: TGTGCCAGCAGTTCCGAGACTCATCAGGGGAATTCACCCCTCCACTTT; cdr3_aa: CASSSETHQGNSPLHF
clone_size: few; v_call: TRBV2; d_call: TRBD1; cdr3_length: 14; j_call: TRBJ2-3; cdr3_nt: TGTGCCAGCAGCGAGGGACAGGGATACGATACGCAGTATTTT; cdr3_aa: CASSEGQGYDTQYF
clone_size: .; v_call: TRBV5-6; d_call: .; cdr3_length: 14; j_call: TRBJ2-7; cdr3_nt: TGTGCCAGCAGCTATGACAGGTCGGGCTACGAGCAGTACTTC; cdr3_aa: CASSYDRSGYEQYF
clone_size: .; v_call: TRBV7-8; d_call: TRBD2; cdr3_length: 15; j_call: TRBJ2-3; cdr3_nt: TGTGCCAGCAGCTTACTCGGGCCCCGGGAGGTTACGCAGTATTTT; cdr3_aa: CASSLLGPREVTQYF
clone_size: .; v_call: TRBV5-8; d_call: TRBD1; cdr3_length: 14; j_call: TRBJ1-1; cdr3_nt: TGTGCCAGCAGCCCGGGGACAGGGAACACTGAAGCTTTCTTT; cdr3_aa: CASSPGTGNTEAFF
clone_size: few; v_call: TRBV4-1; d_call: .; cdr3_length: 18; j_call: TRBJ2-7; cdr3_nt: TGCGCCAGCAGCCAAGTCACTACCTACGGGACACCGTCCTACGAGCAGTACTTC; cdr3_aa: CASSQVTTYGTPSYEQYF
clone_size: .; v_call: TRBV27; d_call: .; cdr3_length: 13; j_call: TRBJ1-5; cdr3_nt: TGTGCCAGCAGTTTGAACAGGGTTCAGCCCCAGCATTTT; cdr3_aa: CASSLNRVQPQHF
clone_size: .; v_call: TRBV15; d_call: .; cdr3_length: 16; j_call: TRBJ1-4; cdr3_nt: TGTGCCACCAGCGGCCAGACAGGAAAGGGGGATGAAAAACTGTTTTTT; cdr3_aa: CATSGQTGKGDEKLFF
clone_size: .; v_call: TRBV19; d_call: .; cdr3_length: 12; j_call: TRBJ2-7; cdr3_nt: TGTGCCAGTAGGACCGACAGCTACGAGCAGTACTTC; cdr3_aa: CASRTDSYEQYF
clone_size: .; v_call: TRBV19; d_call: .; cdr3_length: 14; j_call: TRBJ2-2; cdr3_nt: TGTGCCAGTAGTCCTCAACAGGGCACCGGGGAGCTGTTTTTT; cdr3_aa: CASSPQQGTGELFF
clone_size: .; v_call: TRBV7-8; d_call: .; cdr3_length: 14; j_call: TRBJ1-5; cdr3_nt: TGTGCCAGCAGCTTAGATACAGGCAATCAGCCCCAGCATTTT; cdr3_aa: CASSLDTGNQPQHF
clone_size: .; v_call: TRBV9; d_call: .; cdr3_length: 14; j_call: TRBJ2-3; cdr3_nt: TGTGCCAGCAGCCCGGGACATATCACAGATACGCAGTATTTT; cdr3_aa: CASSPGHITDTQYF
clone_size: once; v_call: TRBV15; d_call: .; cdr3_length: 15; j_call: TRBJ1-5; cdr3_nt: TGTGCCACCAGCAGAGATACGGGGGTGGCTCAGCCCCAGCATTTT; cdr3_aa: CATSRDTGVAQPQHF
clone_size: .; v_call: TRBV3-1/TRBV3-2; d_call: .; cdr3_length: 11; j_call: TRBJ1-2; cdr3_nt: TGTGCCAGCAGTCCTTACTATGGCTACACCTTC; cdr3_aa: CASSPYYGYTF
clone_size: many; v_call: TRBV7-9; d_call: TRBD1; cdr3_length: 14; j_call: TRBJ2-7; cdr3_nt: TGTGCCAGCAGCCCCCAGGGGGCAAGCGCCGAGCAGTACTTC; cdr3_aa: CASSPQGASAEQYF
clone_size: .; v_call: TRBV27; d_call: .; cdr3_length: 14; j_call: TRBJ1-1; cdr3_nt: TGTGCCAGCAGCCCCGGGACAAAGAACACTGAAGCTTTCTTT; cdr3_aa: CASSPGTKNTEAFF
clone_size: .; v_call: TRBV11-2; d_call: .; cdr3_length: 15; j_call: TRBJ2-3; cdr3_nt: TGTGCCAGCAGCCATCTGGTAGGGAGGTCAGATACGCAGTATTTT; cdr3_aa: CASSHLVGRSDTQYF
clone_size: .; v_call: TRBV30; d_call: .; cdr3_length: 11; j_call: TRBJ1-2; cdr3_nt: TGTGCCTATTCTAACAACTATGGCTACACCTTC; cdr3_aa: CAYSNNYGYTF
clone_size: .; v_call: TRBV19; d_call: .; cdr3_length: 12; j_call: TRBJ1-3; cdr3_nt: TGTGCCAGTAGCCCTCCCGGAAACACCATATATTTT; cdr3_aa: CASSPPGNTIYF
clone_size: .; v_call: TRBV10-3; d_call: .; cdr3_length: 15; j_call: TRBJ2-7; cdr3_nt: TGTGCCATCAGTGAGCCCAACAGGGACTCCTACGAGCAGTACTTC; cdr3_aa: CAISEPNRDSYEQYF
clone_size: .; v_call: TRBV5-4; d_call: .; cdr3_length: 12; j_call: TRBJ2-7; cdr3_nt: TGTGCCAGCAACGAGGGGGGGCGCGAGCAGTACTTC; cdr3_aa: CASNEGGREQYF
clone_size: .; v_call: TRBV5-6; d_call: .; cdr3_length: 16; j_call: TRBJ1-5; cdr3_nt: TGTGCCAGCAGCTTGGCTGGACAAGTTAGCAATCAGCCCCAGCATTTT; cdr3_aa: CASSLAGQVSNQPQHF
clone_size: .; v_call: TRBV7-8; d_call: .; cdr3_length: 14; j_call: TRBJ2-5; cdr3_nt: TGTGCCAGCAGCTTAGTAGCTGGTTTGGAGACCCAGTACTTC; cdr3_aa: CASSLVAGLETQYF
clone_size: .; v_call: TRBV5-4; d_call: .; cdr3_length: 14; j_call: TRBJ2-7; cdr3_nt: TGTGCCAGCAGCCCGTCGACTCACTCCTACGAGCAGTACTTC; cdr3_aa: CASSPSTHSYEQYF